This TCR beta chain was identified in a study of CD8 T cells in Susac syndrome (dated by TCRdb to about 2019). In terms of the full investigation: Repertoire sequencing was used to test whether CD8+ T cell activation and differentiation in Susac syndrome was antigen driven.

From the cysteine up to the phenylalanine, the CDR3 has a length of 16 residues. CDR3 DNA only is kept here, 48 bases in frame from base 1. According to the germline V gene, CDR1 reads MNHNS and CDR2 reads SASEGT. V has 3 bases trimmed and J has 4 bases trimmed; junction bases matching no gene number 6. RNA was extracted using the RNeasy kit, and roughly 0.5 to 1 ug of the RNA was reverse transcribed with random hexamers. TCR beta CDR3 regions were amplified with the immunoSEQ multiplex PCR assay covering 54 Vbeta and 13 Jbeta segments. PCR amplification bias was corrected using a synthetic template baseline for primer optimization and computational correction. On the authors' methods: Reads were annotated to V, D and J genes according to IMGT and were analyzed with immunoSEQ Analyzer, with only productive sequences retained. To calculate clonality, Shannon entropy was normalized by log2 of the number of productive unique sequences and then subtracted from one. Public and private clones were assessed among the 100 most prevalent clones of each patient and control. Clones were defined as Susac-specific if absent from the healthy and MS cohorts, from around 1,000 published viral clones and from other ImmuneACCESS disease sequences. In TCRdb, the public reads were trimmed at Q25 with fastp and aligned with MiXCR, with productive beta chains retained. Every CDR3 protein is listed once, alongside the most common genes and DNA of its rows. The authors' filters were not applied to this entry. Counted in this sample were around 230,000 distinct CDR3 sequences; 95% of them appeared once. The leading ten clones occupy 0.095% of the sample.

What the study reported, not specific to this receptor: The number of individuals in the TCR sequencing and HLA analysis was recognized as being relatively small.

Comments on this clonotype: It has no known antigen specificity. Per-base quality was not reported, and no clone a single base away is much larger than it.

Peripheral blood CD8+ and CD4+ T cells from healthy donors, Susac syndrome patients and multiple sclerosis patients were profiled using high-throughput TCR beta sequencing. Treatment-naive patients with stable or active relapsing-remitting disease fulfilling revised McDonald criteria were used as multiple sclerosis controls. Bulk CD8+ and CD4+ T cells were purified by magnetic negative isolation, whereas CD8+ TEMRA cells were enriched by FACS. Blood was drawn into EDTA tubes, processed within 24 hours, and PBMCs were isolated by density gradient centrifugation. PBMCs intended for TCR sequencing were cryopreserved in liquid nitrogen and thawed later in a water bath at 37 degrees C. A purity of at least 90% was achieved for sorted or isolated CD4+, CD8+ and CD8+ TEMRA cells.

Recombination joined TRBV6-1 with TRBJ1-2, and 12 junctional nucleotides match TRBD1. Sequencing used CD4+ T cells from PBMCs. This TCR derives from a human donor with multiple sclerosis. The DNA sequence is TGTGCCAGCAGTGAGACCGGGACAGGGGGCGCCTATGGCTACACCTTC. This codes for CASSETGTGGAYGYTF.